The source of this T cell receptor beta chain is a study of metastatic and nonmetastatic thyroid tumors. Study summary: The study looked at repertoires side by side in blood and in tumor or nodule tissue from malignant and benign thyroid patients. Study outcomes and limitations: In blood and tumor, TCR beta diversity was reportedly significantly higher in malignant thyroid tumors than in benign nodules.

At least ten counts were recorded for this clone. Its antigen remains unknown. Original processing notes: Across clinicopathological groups, CDR3 differences served as the basis for building a distant-metastasis classifier for papillary thyroid cancer. TCRdb re-clonotyped the PCR reads through MiXCR. These V and J calls are TCRdb output, not the study's own analysis. The repertoire holds around 32,000 clones, 7% to 9% seen once, with about 41% in the top ten. Before thyroid surgery, none of the patients had received any treatment. Germline loops: CDR1 SNHLY, CDR2 FYNNEI. The CDR3 length is 15 residues. V gave up 5 bases and J gave up 0 bases, with 11 bases separating them.

The specimen was blood. The chain combines TRBV2 with TRBJ2-1, with D perhaps matching TRBD2 (5 bases). This TCR was sampled from a female donor with papillary thyroid cancer or a benign thyroid nodule (not recorded which). Some clones in this sample may be carry-over from other donors' samples. CDR3: CASSRQGGSYNEQFF. CDR3 DNA sequence: TGTGCCAGCAGTAGACAAGGAGGCTCCTACAATGAGCAGTTCTTC.